The entry below describes one TCR beta chain. Antigen unknown. TCRdb recomputed calls from the reads with MiXCR, one row per CDR3 protein. The sample records 340,000 or so distinct CDR3 sequences, roughly 25% being singletons. The germline gives CDR1 SGHNT, CDR2 YYREEE (reference sequence). The CDR3 sequence is 13 residues long. After removal of 4 bases from V and 8 bases from J, the junction contained 5 bases not matched to a gene. This record belongs to a study of T cell repertoires in cytomegalovirus infection. Study conclusions and caveats: In two of eight donors, the top clonotype was HLA-C-restricted CMV-specific.

This sequence originates from a human donor in good health (CMV status not recorded). Some clones in this sample may be carry-over from other donors' samples. This sample comprised cultured PBMCs, obtained from culture after CMV antigen stimulation. V and J are TRBV5-4 and TRBJ2-1; 8 bases are a match to TRBD1. In DNA form, the CDR3 reads TGTGCCAGCAGCCAGGAGACAGGGGATGAGCAGTTCTTC. This codes for CASSQETGDEQFF.